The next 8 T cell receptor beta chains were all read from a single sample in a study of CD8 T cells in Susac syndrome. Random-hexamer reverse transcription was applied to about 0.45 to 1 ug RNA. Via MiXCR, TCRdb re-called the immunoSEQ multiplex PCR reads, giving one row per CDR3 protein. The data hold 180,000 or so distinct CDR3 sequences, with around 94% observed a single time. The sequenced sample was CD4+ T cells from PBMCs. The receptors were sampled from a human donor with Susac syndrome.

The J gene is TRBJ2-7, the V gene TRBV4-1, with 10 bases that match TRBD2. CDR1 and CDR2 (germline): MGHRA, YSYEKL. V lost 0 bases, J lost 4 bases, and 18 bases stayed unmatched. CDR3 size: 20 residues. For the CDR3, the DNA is TGCGCCAGCAGCCAAGAAAGTTTCCCCTTAAGCGGGAGGGCTTTATACGAGCAGTACTTC. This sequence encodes CASSQESFPLSGRALYEQYF.

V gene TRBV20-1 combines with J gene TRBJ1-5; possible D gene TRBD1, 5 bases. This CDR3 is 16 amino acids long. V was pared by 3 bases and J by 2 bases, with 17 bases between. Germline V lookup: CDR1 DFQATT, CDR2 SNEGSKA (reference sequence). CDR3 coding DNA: TGCAGTGCTAGGGCCCCCAGCGGGGCCGGCAATCAGCCCCAGCATTTT. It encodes CSARAPSGAGNQPQHF.

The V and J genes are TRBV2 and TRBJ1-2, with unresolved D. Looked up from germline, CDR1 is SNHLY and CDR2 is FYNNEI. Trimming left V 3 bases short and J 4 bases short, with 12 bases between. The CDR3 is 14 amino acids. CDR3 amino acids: CASSDDGFSYGYTF. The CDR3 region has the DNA TGTGCCAGCAGTGACGACGGATTCTCCTATGGCTACACCTTC.

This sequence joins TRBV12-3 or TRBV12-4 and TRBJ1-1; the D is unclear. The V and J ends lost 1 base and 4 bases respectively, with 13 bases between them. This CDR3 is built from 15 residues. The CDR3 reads CASSLVLGLGTEAFF. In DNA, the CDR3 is TGTGCCAGCAGTTTAGTCCTGGGTCTCGGCACTGAAGCTTTCTTT.

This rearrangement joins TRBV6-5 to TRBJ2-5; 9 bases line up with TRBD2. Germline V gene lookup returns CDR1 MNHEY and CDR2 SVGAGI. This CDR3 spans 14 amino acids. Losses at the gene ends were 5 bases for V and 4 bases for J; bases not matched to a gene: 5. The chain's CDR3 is CASSSGGSRETQYF. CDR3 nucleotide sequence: TGTGCCAGCAGTAGCGGGGGGTCTAGAGAGACCCAGTACTTC.

For the CDR3, the DNA is TGCAGTGCTAGAGCGGGGGGTCGCACAGATACGCAGTATTTT. This codes for CSARAGGRTDTQYF. This chain links TRBV20-1 with TRBJ2-3; 7 bases fit TRBD2. The V gene's germline CDR1 is DFQATT and CDR2 SNEGSKA (reference sequence). Losses at the gene ends were 1 base for V and 1 base for J; bases not matched to a gene: 2. The CDR3 is made up of 14 amino acids.

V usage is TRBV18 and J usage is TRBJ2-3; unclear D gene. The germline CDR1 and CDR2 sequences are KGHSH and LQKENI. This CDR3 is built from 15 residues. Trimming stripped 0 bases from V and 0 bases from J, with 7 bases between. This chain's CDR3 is CASSPPAGSTDTQYF. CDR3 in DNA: TGTGCCAGCTCACCACCGGCTGGGAGCACAGATACGCAGTATTTT.

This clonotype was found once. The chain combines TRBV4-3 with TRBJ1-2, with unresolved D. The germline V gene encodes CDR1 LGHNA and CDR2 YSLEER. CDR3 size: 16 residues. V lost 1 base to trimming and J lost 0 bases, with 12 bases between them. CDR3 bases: TGCGCCAGCAGCCAAGTCTTCTCAGAGACTAACTATGGCTACACCTTC. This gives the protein CASSQVFSETNYGYTF.